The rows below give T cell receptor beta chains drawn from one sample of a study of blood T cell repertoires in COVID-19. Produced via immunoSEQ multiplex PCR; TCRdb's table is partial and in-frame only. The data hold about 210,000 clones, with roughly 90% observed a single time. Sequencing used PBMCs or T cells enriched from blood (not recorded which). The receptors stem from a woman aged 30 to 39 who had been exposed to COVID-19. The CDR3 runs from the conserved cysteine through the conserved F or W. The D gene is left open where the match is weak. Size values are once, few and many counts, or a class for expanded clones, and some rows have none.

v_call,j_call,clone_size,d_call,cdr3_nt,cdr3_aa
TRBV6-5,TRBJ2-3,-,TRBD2,TGTGCCGCCCGCCCGGGGGGGGGATTTCGAGATACGCAGTATTTT,CAARPGGGFRDTQYF
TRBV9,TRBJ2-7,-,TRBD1,TGTGCCAGCAGCAGCGCAGGGGGATTCTCCTACGAGCAGTACTTC,CASSSAGGFSYEQYF
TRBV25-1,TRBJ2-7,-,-,TGTGCCAGCAGTGAATTTGGGAGGGGGTCGCGCGAGCAGTACTTC,CASSEFGRGSREQYF
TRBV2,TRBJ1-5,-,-,TGTGCCAGCAGATGGGGGGAGGGCAATCAGCCCCAGCATTTT,CASRWGEGNQPQHF
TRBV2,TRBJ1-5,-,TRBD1,TGTGCCAGCTGCGGACAGGGGAGTTATCAGCCCCAGCATTTT,CASCGQGSYQPQHF
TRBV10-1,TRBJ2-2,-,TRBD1,TGCGCCAGCAGTTCCTCGGGACAGGGGCCGGACACCGGGGAGCTGTTTTTT,CASSSSGQGPDTGELFF
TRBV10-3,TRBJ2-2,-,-,TGTGCCATCAGGACAGAAAACACCGGGGAGCTGTTTTTT,CAIRTENTGELFF
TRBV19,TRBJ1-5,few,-,TGTGCCACCTCGTCTGGGGGGGGTAGCAATCAGCCCCAGCATTTT,CATSSGGGSNQPQHF
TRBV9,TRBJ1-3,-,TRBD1,TGTGCCAGACCGGGACAGAGAACAAACACCATATATTTT,CARPGQRTNTIYF
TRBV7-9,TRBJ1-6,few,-,TGTGCCAGCAGCCCCTCCGGAGGGAATTCACCCCTCCACTTT,CASSPSGGNSPLHF
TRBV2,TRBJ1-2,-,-,TGTGCCAGCAGTCCGGACAAGAACTATGGCTACACCTTC,CASSPDKNYGYTF
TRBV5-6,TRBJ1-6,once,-,TGTGCCAGCAGCTTGCGGGGGAAGGGGAATTCACCCCTCCACTTT,CASSLRGKGNSPLHF
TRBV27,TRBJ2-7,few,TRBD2,TGTGCCAGCTCCCCTGCGCCCCGGGGGGACGAGCAGTACTTC,CASSPAPRGDEQYF
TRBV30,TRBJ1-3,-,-,TGTGCCTGGAGTGTACTTCAGGGCTCTGGAAACACCATATATTTT,CAWSVLQGSGNTIYF
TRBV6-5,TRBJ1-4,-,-,TGTGCCAGCGAAGTAGCCGACTGGCTGTTTTTT,CASEVADWLFF
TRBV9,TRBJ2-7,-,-,TGTGCCAGCAGCGTAGGGGGGGGCGAAGTGATCTCCGAGCAGTACTTC,CASSVGGGEVISEQYF
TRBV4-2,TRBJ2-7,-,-,TGTGCCAGCGGGCAGGGCTACGAGCAGTACTTC,CASGQGYEQYF
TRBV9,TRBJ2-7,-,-,TGTGCCAGCAGCGTTAGCGCTAATCCCTACGAGCAGTACTTC,CASSVSANPYEQYF
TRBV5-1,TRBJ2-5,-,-,TGCGCCAGCAGCTTGGGGGGGGTCCAAGAGACCCAGTACTTC,CASSLGGVQETQYF
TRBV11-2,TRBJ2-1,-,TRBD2,TGTGCCAGCAGCTCGTTAGCGGGGCCCTACAATGAGCAGTTCTTC,CASSSLAGPYNEQFF
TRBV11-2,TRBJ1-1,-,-,TGTGCCAGCAGCTTGGACAGGAACACTGAAGCTTTCTTT,CASSLDRNTEAFF
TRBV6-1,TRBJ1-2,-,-,TGTGCCAGCAGTGAACCCTTAGGCAGGGTGAGGGGCTACACCTTC,CASSEPLGRVRGYTF
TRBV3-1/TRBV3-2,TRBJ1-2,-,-,TGTGCCAGCAGCCAAGGCACAGGAAACTATGGCTACACCTTC,CASSQGTGNYGYTF
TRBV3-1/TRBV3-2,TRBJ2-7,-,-,TGTGCCAGCAGCCAAAGCATTAGTGTGCAGTACTTC,CASSQSISVQYF
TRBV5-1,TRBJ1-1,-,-,TGCGCCAGCCGATACGGGGGACGTATGGAAGCTTTCTTT,CASRYGGRMEAFF
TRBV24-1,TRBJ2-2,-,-,TGTGCCACCAGTGATCAACAGGGTGGGGACACCGGGGAGCTGTTTTTT,CATSDQQGGDTGELFF